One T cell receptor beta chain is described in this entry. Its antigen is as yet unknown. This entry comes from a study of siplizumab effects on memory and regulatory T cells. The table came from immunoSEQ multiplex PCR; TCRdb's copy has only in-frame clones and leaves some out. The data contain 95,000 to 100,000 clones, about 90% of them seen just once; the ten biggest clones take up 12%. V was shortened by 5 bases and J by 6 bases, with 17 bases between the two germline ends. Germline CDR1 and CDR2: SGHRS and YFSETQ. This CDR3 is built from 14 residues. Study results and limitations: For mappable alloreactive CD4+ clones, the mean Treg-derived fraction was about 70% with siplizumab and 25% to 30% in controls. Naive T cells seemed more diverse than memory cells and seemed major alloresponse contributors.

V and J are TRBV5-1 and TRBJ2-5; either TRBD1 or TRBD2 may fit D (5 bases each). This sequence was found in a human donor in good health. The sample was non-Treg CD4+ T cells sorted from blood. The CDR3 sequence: CASREGRGDQTQYF. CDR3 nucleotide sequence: TGCGCCAGCAGAGAGGGAAGGGGCGATCAGACCCAGTACTTC. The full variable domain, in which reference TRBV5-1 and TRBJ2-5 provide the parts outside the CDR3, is KAGVTQTPRYLIKTRGQQVTLSCSPISGHRSVSWYQQTPGQGLQFLFEYFSETQRNKGNFPGRFSGRQFSNSRSEMNVSTLELGDSALYLCASREGRGDQTQYFGPGTRLLVL.